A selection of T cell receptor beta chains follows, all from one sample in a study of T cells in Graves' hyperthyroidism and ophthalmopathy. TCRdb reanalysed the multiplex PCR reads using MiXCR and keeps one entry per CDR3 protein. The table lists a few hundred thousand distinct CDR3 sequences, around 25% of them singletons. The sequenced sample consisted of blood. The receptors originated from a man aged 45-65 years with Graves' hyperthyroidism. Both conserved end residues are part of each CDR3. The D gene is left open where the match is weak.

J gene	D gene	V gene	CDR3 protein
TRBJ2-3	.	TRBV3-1	CASRPRLEDTQYF
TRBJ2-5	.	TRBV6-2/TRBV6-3	CASTLSGETQYF
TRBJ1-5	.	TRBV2	CASTAGRAAQHF
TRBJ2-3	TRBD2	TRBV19	CASRRSGRISTDTQYF
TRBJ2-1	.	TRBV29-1	CSVEVGGWDSNEQFF
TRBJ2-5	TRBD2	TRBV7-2	CASSRDLAVYF
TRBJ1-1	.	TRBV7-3	CASSVSLQGQAFF
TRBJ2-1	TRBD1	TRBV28	CASTDREFDEQFF
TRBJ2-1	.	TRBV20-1	CSATDSSSYNEQFF
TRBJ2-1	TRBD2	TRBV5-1	CASSGLAGWNEQFF
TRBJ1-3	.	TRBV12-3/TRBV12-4	CASSFAGNTIYF
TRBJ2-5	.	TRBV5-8	CASSLGEALGAKETQYF
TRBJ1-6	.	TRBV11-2	CASGAGYSPLHF
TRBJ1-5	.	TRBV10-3	CAITPGINQPQHF
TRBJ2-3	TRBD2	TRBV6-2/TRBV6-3	CATRAGGPDTQYF
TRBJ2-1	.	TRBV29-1	CSATHRVLYNEQFF
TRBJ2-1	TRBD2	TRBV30	CAWDPSGRADGEQFF
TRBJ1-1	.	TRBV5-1	CASSLFQGPLNTEAFF
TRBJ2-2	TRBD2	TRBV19	CASTSGRYGGELFF
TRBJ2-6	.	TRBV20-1	CSARDLRGGDSGANVLTF
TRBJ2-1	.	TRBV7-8	CASSLNAGSYNEQFF
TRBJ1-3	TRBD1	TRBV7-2	CASSFLTRDRGETGNTIYF
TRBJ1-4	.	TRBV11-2	CASSLGAGTTEKLFF
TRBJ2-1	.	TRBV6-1	CASSDRDFGEQFF
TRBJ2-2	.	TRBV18	CASSQGRNGELFF
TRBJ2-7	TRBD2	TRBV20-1	CSARPWTSGTSYEQYF
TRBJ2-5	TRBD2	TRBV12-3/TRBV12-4	CASSPGLLGGETQYF
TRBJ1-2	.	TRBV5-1	CASSLGGGIEGYTF
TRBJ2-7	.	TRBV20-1	CSARWGGASYEQYF
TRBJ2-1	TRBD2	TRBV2	CASGASGRTNEQFF
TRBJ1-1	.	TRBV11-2	CASSLYTGLAFF
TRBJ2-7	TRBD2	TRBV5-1	CASSTSGNSYEQYF
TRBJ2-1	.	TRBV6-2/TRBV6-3	CASSYSGSYNEQFF
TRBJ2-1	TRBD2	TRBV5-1	CASIRATSGIDEQFF
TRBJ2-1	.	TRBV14	CASSQVGLNEQFF
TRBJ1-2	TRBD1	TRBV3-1	CASSQVDRAYYGYTF
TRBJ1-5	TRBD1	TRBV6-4	CASSEGQGLQPQHF